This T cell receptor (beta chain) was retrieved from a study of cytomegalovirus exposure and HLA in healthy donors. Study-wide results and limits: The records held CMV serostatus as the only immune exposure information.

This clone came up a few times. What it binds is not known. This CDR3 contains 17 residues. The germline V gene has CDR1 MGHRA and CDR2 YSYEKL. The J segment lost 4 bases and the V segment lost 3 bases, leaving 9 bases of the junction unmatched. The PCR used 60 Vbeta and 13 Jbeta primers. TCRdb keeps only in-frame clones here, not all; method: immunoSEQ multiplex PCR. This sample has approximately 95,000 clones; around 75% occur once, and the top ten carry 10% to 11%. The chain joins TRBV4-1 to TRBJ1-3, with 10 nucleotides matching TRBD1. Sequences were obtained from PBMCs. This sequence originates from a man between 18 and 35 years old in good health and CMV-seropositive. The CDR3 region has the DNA TGCGCCAGCAGCCAGTCTCCCGGGACAGGGGCCGGAAACACCATATATTTT. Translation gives CASSQSPGTGAGNTIYF.